Presented here are 22 T cell receptor beta chains from one specimen sequenced in a study of blood T cells in healthy people across ages. The second PCR ran 7 to 11 cycles with a sample-barcoded 5' primer and J-beta primers. TCRdb itself ran the 5' RACE reads through MiXCR, one entry per CDR3 protein. The data hold about 1.6 million distinct CDR3 sequences, with about 31% observed a single time. Sequencing was performed on blood. All receptors derive from a woman aged 30 to 39 in good health.

This clonotype was observed a handful of times. This sequence joins TRBV6-6 and TRBJ2-3; no clear D. The CDR3 contains 13 residues. Germline V gene lookup returns CDR1 MNHNY and CDR2 SVGAGI (reference sequence). V dropped 1 base and J dropped 4 bases, with 6 bases sitting between them. The CDR3 nucleotides are TGTGCCAGCAGTTACTTTCCCTCAGATACGCAGTATTTT. It specifies CASSYFPSDTQYF.

The V call is TRBV21-1, the J call TRBJ2-3; whether TRBD1, the table's D call, matches the DNA was not checked. TRBV21-1 is given as a pseudogene. The CDR3 is 14 amino acids. CDR3 protein: CAPEGGPDTDTQYF. In DNA, the CDR3 is TGTGCACCCGAAGGCGGGCCAGACACAGATACGCAGTATTTT.

V and J are TRBV6-1 and TRBJ2-7; tentative D call: TRBD1 (7 bases). The CDR3 has 15 residues. CDR1 and CDR2 from the germline V gene are MNHNS and SASEGT. Between the trimmed V and J ends, which lost 9 bases and 3 bases, there was a span of 21 bases. CDR3 in amino acids: CASKEGRGVLYEQYF. The CDR3 DNA sequence: TGTGCCAGTAAAGAGGGCAGGGGGGTCCTCTACGAGCAGTACTTC.

This chain links TRBV7-2 with TRBJ1-1, with 7 bases matching TRBD1. The V and J ends lost 8 bases and 5 bases, in that order; junction bases with no gene match: 11. This CDR3 comprises 14 residues. Per the germline V gene, CDR1 is SGHTA and CDR2 is FQGNSA. CDR3 coding DNA: TGTGCCAGCTCACCAAGGGGGCAGGTGACTGAAGCTTTCTTT. Translation: CASSPRGQVTEAFF.

This clonotype turned up a few times. The chain uses TRBV6-1 and TRBJ2-5, with a weak D call TRBD1 (7 bases). The V end was cut by 7 bases, the J end by 4 bases, with 13 bases between. CDR1 is MNHNS, CDR2 SASEGT, per germline. The CDR3 length is 13 residues. The CDR3 loop reads CASTWRGRETQYF. The CDR3 DNA reads as TGTGCCAGCACTTGGAGGGGGCGAGAGACCCAGTACTTC.

This clonotype was detected a few times. The genes are TRBV6-2 or TRBV6-3 and TRBJ1-6, with 9 bases matching TRBD1. Trimming at V came to 4 bases and at J to 15 bases, leaving 7 bases not matched to a gene. This CDR3 is built from 13 residues. Germline lookup yields CDR1 MNHEY and CDR2 SVGEGT. CDR3 residues: CASSWPGQGLLHF. The DNA of the CDR3 is TGTGCCAGCAGTTGGCCGGGACAGGGACTCCTCCACTTT.

This clonotype was recorded many times. CDR3 nucleotides: TGCGCCAGCAGCTTGGTGAGCGGGGGGCCAGATACGCAGTATTTT. Translating it yields CASSLVSGGPDTQYF. The chain joins TRBV5-1 to TRBJ2-3; 9 nucleotides align to TRBD2. CDR1 is SGHRS and CDR2 is YFSETQ in the germline V gene. Unmatched junction bases numbered 3, after V lost 0 bases and J lost 4 bases. The CDR3 consists of 15 residues. The full variable domain, in which reference TRBV5-1 and TRBJ2-3 provide the parts outside the CDR3, is KAGVTQTPRYLIKTRGQQVTLSCSPISGHRSVSWYQQTPGQGLQFLFEYFSETQRNKGNFPGRFSGRQFSNSRSEMNVSTLELGDSALYLCASSLVSGGPDTQYFGPGTRLTVL.

The chain has TRBV4-2 and TRBJ1-5; D is ambiguous. The CDR3 covers 16 residues. V was clipped by 1 base and J by 5 bases, with 15 bases between them. CDR1 is LGHNA and CDR2 is YNFKEQ in the germline V gene. CDR3 region: CASSQGLGEGDQPQHF. CDR3 sequence (DNA): TGTGCCAGCAGCCAAGGCCTGGGCGAGGGAGATCAGCCCCAGCATTTT.

As regards this clonotype: Since a much larger clone is just one base distant, this may be a read error. V gene TRBV4-2 combines with J gene TRBJ2-1; TRBD2 aligns across 9 bases. V was clipped by 4 bases and J by 8 bases; unmatched bases: 12. CDR3 size: 16 residues. CDR1 and CDR2 (germline): LGHNA, YNFKEQ. CDR3 nucleotide sequence: TGTGCCAGCAGCCCACGGAGCGGGGGGCGAACCGATGAGCAGTTCTTC. Amino acid sequence: CASSPRSGGRTDEQFF.

This clonotype came up a few times. The rearrangement links TRBV10-2 to TRBJ1-2, with D possibly matching TRBD1 (6 bases). Trimming removed 2 bases at V and 6 bases at J, with 13 bases between. CDR3 length: 14 residues. Germline values: CDR1 WSHSY, CDR2 SAAADI. The CDR3 reads CASSEQGTTDGYTF. The CDR3 DNA reads as TGCGCCAGCAGTGAGCAGGGGACAACTGATGGCTACACCTTC.

To note about this clonotype: A clone one base away is much larger, so this may be a read error. The chain couples TRBV4-1 to TRBJ2-5; D remains unclear. The J call may be wrong; the DNA end is better matched by TRBJ2-7. This CDR3 is built from 14 residues. CDR1 and CDR2 from the germline V gene are MGHRA and YSYEKL. The CDR3 DNA follows: TGCGCCAGCAGCCAACAAAGCAGGTCCTACGAGCAGTACTTC. The encoded protein is CASSQQSRSYEQYF.

The CDR3 sequence: CASSPNSNNSPLHF. CDR3 nucleotides: TGTGCCAGCTCACCAAACAGCAATAATTCACCCCTCCACTTT. The chain is built from TRBV18 and TRBJ1-6; no clear D. Germline loops: CDR1 KGHSH, CDR2 LQKENI. There are 14 residues in the CDR3. Trimming cost V 2 bases and J 5 bases, with 7 bases left between them.

This chain links TRBV6-1 with TRBJ2-7; 10 nucleotides match TRBD2. The CDR3 is 14 amino acids. Germline V CDR1 and CDR2: MNHNS, SASEGT. Trimming cost V 6 bases and J 7 bases; bases outside gene matches: 9. CDR3 sequence reads: CASRSGGAYNEQYF. Written as DNA, the CDR3 is TGTGCCAGCAGAAGCGGGGGGGCCTACAATGAGCAGTACTTC.

This clonotype has ten or more counts. The chain uses TRBV10-3 and TRBJ2-3; D is ambiguous. Trimming stripped 3 bases from V and 3 bases from J, with 7 bases between. Germline V lookup: CDR1 ENHRY, CDR2 SYGVKD. The CDR3 totals 13 residues. The CDR3 reads CAISDGRTDTQYF. The CDR3 DNA reads as TGTGCCATCAGTGACGGAAGGACAGATACGCAGTATTTT.

This clonotype was found a few times. The V and J genes are TRBV27 and TRBJ1-2; the D gene is possibly TRBD1 (5 bases). Trimming shortened V by 5 bases and J by 0 bases, and 16 bases separated the two germline ends. The CDR3 loop spans 16 amino acids. Germline V lookup: CDR1 MNHEY, CDR2 SMNVEV (reference sequence). The DNA for the CDR3 is TGTGCCAGCAGTGTAACTGGGGGGTCAGCTAACTATGGCTACACCTTC. It encodes CASSVTGGSANYGYTF.

The chain carries TRBV5-4 and TRBJ2-1; 7 bases line up with TRBD2. CDR3 size: 14 residues. Per germline, CDR1 SGHNT and CDR2 YYREEE (reference sequence). V trimming: 2 bases; J trimming: 9 bases; junction bases outside the gene matches: 8. The CDR3 loop reads CASSLSGAASEQFF. The CDR3 DNA follows: TGTGCCAGCAGCTTAAGCGGGGCGGCCTCTGAGCAGTTCTTC.

The rearrangement links TRBV30 to TRBJ2-7; D possibly uses TRBD1 or TRBD2 (5 bases each). The V gene's germline CDR1 is GTSNPN and CDR2 SVGIG (reference sequence). This CDR3 contains 16 residues. Trimming took 2 bases from V and 0 from J, leaving 17 bases between them. DNA of the CDR3: TGTGCCTGGAGTCCACCTAGGGGACGGAGCTCCTACGAGCAGTACTTC. The encoded protein is CAWSPPRGRSSYEQYF. The complete variable domain, with remaining parts taken from reference TRBV30 and TRBJ2-7, reads SQTIHQWPATLVQPVGSPLSLECTVEGTSNPNLYWYRQAAGRGLQLLFYSVGIGQISSEVPQNLSASRPQDRQFILSSKKLLLSDSGFYLCAWSPPRGRSSYEQYFGPGTRLTVT.

This clonotype appeared a few times. The genes are TRBV20-1 and TRBJ2-1; 8 bases map to TRBD2. J gave up 7 bases and V 5 bases, and 10 bases lay outside the gene matches. CDR1 DFQATT and CDR2 SNEGSKA come from the germline V gene (reference sequence). This CDR3 region has 14 residues. In DNA, the CDR3 is TGCAGTGCTCCCACCGGGGGGGCCAGGAATGAGCAGTTCTTC. Amino acids: CSAPTGGARNEQFF.

In this sample, this clonotype turned up a few times. One end of the junction is discordant with germline, which a read error may explain. V usage is TRBV12-3 or TRBV12-4 and J usage is TRBJ1-1; tentative D call: TRBD1 (6 bases). The CDR3 is 15 amino acids. The CDR3 loop is CASSPRTVLNPEAFF. In DNA form, the CDR3 reads TGTGCCAGCAGTCCGCGGACAGTTTTGAACCCTGAAGCTTTCTTT.

This clonotype was observed at least ten times. The rearrangement uses TRBV6-1 and TRBJ1-2, with D unclear. The CDR3 runs 11 residues. V was cut by 0 bases and J by 7 bases, with 3 bases left in between. The germline gives CDR1 MNHNS, CDR2 SASEGT. In DNA form, the CDR3 reads TGTGCCAGCAGTGAAGCTGGTGGCTACACCTTC. Translating gives CASSEAGGYTF.

CDR3 sequence: CSAPNVHSRDHYEQYF. CDR3 nucleotides: TGCAGTGCCCCAAACGTCCACAGTAGGGACCACTACGAGCAGTACTTC. This chain links TRBV20-1 with TRBJ2-7; D may match TRBD1 or TRBD2 (5 bases each). CDR1 and CDR2 from the germline V gene are DFQATT and SNEGSKA (reference sequence). V was shortened by 6 bases and J by 3 bases, with 24 bases between the two germline ends. The CDR3 consists of 16 residues.

This clonotype was seen only once. The V call is TRBV6-5, the J call TRBJ1-2; D remains ambiguous. The CDR3 is 14 amino acids. Germline V CDR1 and CDR2: MNHEY, SVGAGI. V was clipped by 5 bases and J by 0 bases, with 10 bases between them. This CDR3 is CASSISVTNYGYTF. Written as DNA, the CDR3 is TGTGCCAGCAGTATCAGTGTTACTAACTATGGCTACACCTTC.